This paragraph reports one T cell receptor beta chain. Across about two dozen US areas, participants ranged in age from roughly 18 to 95 years. Grouping used clinical history reported by participants in a survey and questionnaire. The sample comes from a study of blood T cell repertoires in COVID-19. Across the study: The samples span acute and convalescent COVID-19 from the United States, Italy and Spain.

Trimming removed 1 base from V and 2 bases from J; junction bases left unmatched: 2. The CDR3 length is 15 residues. Germline CDR1 and CDR2: KGHSH and LQKENI. The table came from immunoSEQ multiplex PCR; TCRdb's copy has only in-frame clones and leaves some out. The sample has hundreds of thousands of clones; about 91% are singletons. The genes are TRBV18 and TRBJ2-3; 8 bases are shared with TRBD2. Sequencing was performed on PBMCs or T cells enriched from blood (not recorded which). The sequence came from a woman between 45 and 65 years old with acute COVID-19. The CDR3 here is CASSPQRGHTDTQYF. The CDR3 nucleotides are TGTGCCAGCTCACCACAGCGGGGGCACACAGATACGCAGTATTTT.